Sequencing of this TCR beta chain was carried out in a study of shared clonotypes between healthy human individuals (dated by TCRdb to the early 2020s). Concerning the study at large: A couple of women and three men aged 18 to 49 years were included in the cohort. For each donor, three plates each were used for CD4 naive and CD4 memory, two plates were used for CD8 naive, and one plate was used for CD8 memory. Blood TCR repertoires of roughly five healthy adults were deeply sequenced to estimate repertoire size and the extent of clonotype sharing between individuals. To increase sequencing depth and limit assay-specific biases, different laboratories used diverse techniques to prepare libraries and sequence TCR repertoires. Each donor's leukapheresis produced roughly between about 0.8 and 10 billion PBMCs.

Taken from the germline V gene, the CDR1 and CDR2 loops are SGHAT and FQNNGV. Including cysteine and phenylalanine, the CDR3 has 16 amino acids. The DNA shown is the 48-base CDR3, in frame from base 1. Trimming at the junction amounts to 0 bases on V and 6 bases on J, and the germline ends lie 18 bases apart. Using the deep immunoSEQ assay, TCR CDR3 regions were amplified from genomic DNA by multiplex PCR. Extracted genomic DNA from each cell subset was distributed evenly across all wells of several immunoSEQ 96-well plates, and each plate was treated as a replicate. For sorted subsets, each replicate PCR was loaded with around 220 ng genomic DNA, equivalent to about 30,000 T cell genomes. Purified libraries were measured with a Qubit 3.0 fluorometer, size-checked on a Bioanalyzer 2100, and measured again with the KAPA Library Quantification kit. Every immunoSEQ 96-well plate was sequenced on a separate single-read 150-cycle Illumina NextSeq 550 flow cell. In the original analysis: Because the immunoSEQ output included only junctional sequences and no quality scores, the filtering could not be the same as the filtering used for full-length reads. To assign V/J genes and CDR3, sequences were annotated against IMGT germline references using PyIR, a Python wrapper for IgBLAST v1.9. Any read was removed if the V/J assignment was weak (E-value above 1e-6), the CDR3 was missing, or the read contained stop codons, out-of-frame junctions, or ambiguous translated residues. V3J clonotypes were defined as sequences sharing an identical inferred V gene, J gene, and CDR3 amino acid sequence. Percentage overlap between repertoires was calculated by dividing the number of shared unique clonotypes by the size of the smaller repertoire. Three approaches were used to assess repertoire richness: RTK rarefaction, the Chao1 estimator, and Recon v2.1 estimates of unobserved clonotypes. For all TCRbeta clonotypes obtained by the gDNA method from a handful of donors, generation probabilities were computed with OLGA. As stored in TCRdb, this immuneACCESS dataset retains in-frame rearrangements with V and J assigned. A fraction of the clones does not appear; measured against another copy, unresolved V genes explain less than half of the discrepancy, and the remainder lacks a known reason. V, J and clone size are those of that table, while D and trimming were read from the DNA. This sample gives around 720,000 clones in total; roughly 72% of them show up just once. The ten biggest clones cover around 2% of the sample.

To note about this clone: What this receptor recognizes is not known. Base qualities are missing; no much larger clone stands one base away.

The donors were healthy, HIV-negative adults who had no recently reported acute infections or vaccinations. Every donor was a Caucasian adult residing in Nashville, Tennessee, USA. CD4+ T cells were enriched by magnetic negative selection, after which naive cells were positively selected on CD45RA and the negative fraction was taken as the memory subset. Blood was collected by leukapheresis, and PBMCs were isolated by Ficoll-Histopaque density gradient centrifugation and then cryopreserved in liquid nitrogen vapor phase. Analytical flow cytometry was used to check the purity and quantity of each magnetically sorted T cell population. Each sorted fraction had its genomic DNA isolated and then quantified by UV absorbance on a Nanodrop 2000c. Beyond this particular receptor, the publication reports: Pairwise subsampling led to the expectation that sequencing depth would affect the degree of clonotype sharing among donors. About 5% of naive CD4, 3.5% of naive CD8, around 2.3% of memory CD4, and over 0.35% of memory CD8 clonotypes were shared across several donors. Sampling was restricted to blood, and TCR repertoires in tissues likely differ from the TCR repertoires found in blood. Compared with non-shared clonotypes, the clonotypes found in all four sorted-subset donors had higher generation probabilities. Incomplete sequencing was indicated by rarefaction of sorted-subset datasets, despite the large sequencing depth. The genetic and exposure-history diversity represented was limited by the small number of donors. Naive subsets generally had larger estimated clonotype richness than memory subsets.

The V and J segments used are TRBV11-2 and TRBJ2-7, with the D gene too uncertain to name. The material sequenced was memory CD4+ T cells sorted from blood. The cell subset or site label here, explained by the study, means: CD45RA-negative fraction. The TCR was taken from a young woman in good health. The DNA sequence reads TGTGCCAGCAGCTTAGATCTCTGGACGGACGTATCCGAGCAGTACTTC. This is translated as CASSLDLWTDVSEQYF. The variable domain in full, with residues beyond the CDR3 obtained from the reference TRBV11-2 and TRBJ2-7 genes, is EAGVAQSPRYKIIEKRQSVAFWCNPISGHATLYWYQQILGQGPKLLIQFQNNGVVDDSQLPKDRFSAERLKGVDSTLKIQPAKLEDSAVYLCASSLDLWTDVSEQYFGPGTRLTVT.